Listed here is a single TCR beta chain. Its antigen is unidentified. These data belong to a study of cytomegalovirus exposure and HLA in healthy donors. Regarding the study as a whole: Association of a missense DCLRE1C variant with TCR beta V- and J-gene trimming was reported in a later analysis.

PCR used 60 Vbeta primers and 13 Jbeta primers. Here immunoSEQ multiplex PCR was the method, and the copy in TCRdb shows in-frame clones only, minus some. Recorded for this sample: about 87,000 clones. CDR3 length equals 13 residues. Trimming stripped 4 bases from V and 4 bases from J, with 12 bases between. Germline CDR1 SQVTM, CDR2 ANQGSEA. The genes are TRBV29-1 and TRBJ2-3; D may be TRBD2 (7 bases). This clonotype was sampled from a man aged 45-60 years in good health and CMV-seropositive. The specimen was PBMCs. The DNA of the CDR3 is TGCAGCGTTGGTAGGGGGGGGGCAGATACGCAGTATTTT. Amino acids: CSVGRGGADTQYF.